The sequence of this T cell receptor (beta chain) was determined in a study of OX40 agonist ivuxolimab in advanced cancers. The CDR3 covers 14 residues. V lost 4 bases, J lost 2 bases, and 4 bases stayed unmatched. The germline V gene has CDR1 SGHRS and CDR2 YFSETQ. Generated by immunoSEQ multiplex PCR, the TCRdb table keeps only in-frame clones and is missing some. The sample comprises more than 30,000 clones, more than 70% of which are singletons, and about 25% rests with the top ten. The V gene is TRBV5-1, the J gene TRBJ2-3; the match to TRBD1 covers 7 bases. The sample was CD4+ or CD8+ T cells sorted from blood, taken in a trial of the OX40 agonist ivuxolimab. The clonotype was recovered from an adult with an advanced solid tumor such as melanoma, head and neck, liver or kidney cancer. CDR3 sequence (DNA): TGCGCCAGCAGCGTGGGACAGTTCACAGATACGCAGTATTTT. This gives the protein CASSVGQFTDTQYF.